This TCR beta chain was identified during a study of molecular identifiers for immune sequencing clone quantification. Turning to the study itself: Sequencing covered four of five parts into which replicate RNA from approximately 20,000 or 98,000 naive CD8 cells was split.

The CDR3 contains 13 residues. CDR1 and CDR2 from the germline V gene are MNHEY and SVGEGT. Concerning this clonotype itself: Its antigen is currently unknown. The junction and the germline gene differ at one end; a read error may be behind it.

Previously reported methods and listed TCR primers produced the bulk TCR libraries. Via MiXCR, TCRdb re-called the PCR reads, giving one row per CDR3 protein. Found here are 490,000 or so distinct CDR3 sequences, 20% to 25% of them singletons; the top ten hold 0.65% to 0.95%. Findings and limits, study-wide: Because of identical TCR molecules sharing a barcode, sizes of highly expanded clones could be underestimated.

Libraries for naive CD8 T cells, which were made from roughly 18,000 to 920,000 sorted cells, drew on 10%, 30% or 50% of the RNA. The chain couples TRBV6-2 or TRBV6-3 to TRBJ2-6, with a possible D match to TRBD1 (5 bases). Sample: naive CD8+ T cells from blood, with Jurkat cell RNA spiked in. Subset specified: FACS-sorted CD8+CD4-CCR7+CD45RA+ naive T cells. The TCR originated in a human donor in good health. Some libraries in this study had Jurkat cell RNA spiked in. CDR3 protein: CASSYSGANVLIF. CDR3 nucleotides: TGTGCCAGCAGTTACAGTGGGGCCAACGTCCTGATTTTC.